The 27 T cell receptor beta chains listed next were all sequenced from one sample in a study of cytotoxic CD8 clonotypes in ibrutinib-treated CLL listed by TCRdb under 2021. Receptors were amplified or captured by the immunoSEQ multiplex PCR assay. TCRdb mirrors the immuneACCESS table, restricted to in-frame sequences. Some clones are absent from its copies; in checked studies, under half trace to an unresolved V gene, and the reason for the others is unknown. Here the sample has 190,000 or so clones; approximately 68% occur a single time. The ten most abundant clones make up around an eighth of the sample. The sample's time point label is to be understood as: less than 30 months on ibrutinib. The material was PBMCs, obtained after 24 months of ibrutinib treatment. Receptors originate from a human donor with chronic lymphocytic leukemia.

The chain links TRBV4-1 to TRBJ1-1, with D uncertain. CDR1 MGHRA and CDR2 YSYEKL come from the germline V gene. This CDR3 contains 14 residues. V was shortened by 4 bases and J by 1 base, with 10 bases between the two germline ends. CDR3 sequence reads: CASSPRTENTEAFF. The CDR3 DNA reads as TGCGCCAGCAGCCCGCGGACGGAGAACACTGAAGCTTTCTTT.

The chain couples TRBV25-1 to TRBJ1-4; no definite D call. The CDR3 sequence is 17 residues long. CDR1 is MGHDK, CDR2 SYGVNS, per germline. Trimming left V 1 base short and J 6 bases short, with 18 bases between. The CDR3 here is CASSELAKAGSDEKLFF. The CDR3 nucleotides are TGTGCCAGCAGTGAATTAGCGAAGGCGGGGTCAGATGAAAAACTGTTTTTT.

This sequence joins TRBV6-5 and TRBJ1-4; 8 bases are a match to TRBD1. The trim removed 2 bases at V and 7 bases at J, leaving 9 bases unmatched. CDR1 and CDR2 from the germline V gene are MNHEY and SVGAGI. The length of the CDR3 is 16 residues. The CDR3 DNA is TGTGCCAGCAGTTACACCGGACAGGGAGGTAGTGAAAAACTGTTTTTT. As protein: CASSYTGQGGSEKLFF.

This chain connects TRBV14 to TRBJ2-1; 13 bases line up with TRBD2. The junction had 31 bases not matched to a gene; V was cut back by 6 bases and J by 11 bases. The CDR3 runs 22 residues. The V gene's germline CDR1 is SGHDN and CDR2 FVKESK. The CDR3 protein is CASSRPGQGVRGTSGKPRKQFF. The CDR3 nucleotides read TGTGCCAGCAGTCGTCCGGGACAGGGGGTAAGAGGGACTAGCGGGAAGCCCCGCAAGCAGTTCTTC.

The CDR3 DNA follows: TGTGCCAGCAGTTTATACTCAAGCTCTGGAAACACCATATATTTT. It is translated as CASSLYSSSGNTIYF. The rearrangement links TRBV25-1 to TRBJ1-3; D gene uncertain. CDR1 is MGHDK and CDR2 is SYGVNS in the germline V gene. Trimming cost V 5 bases and J 0 bases, with 11 bases left between them. CDR3 length equals 15 residues.

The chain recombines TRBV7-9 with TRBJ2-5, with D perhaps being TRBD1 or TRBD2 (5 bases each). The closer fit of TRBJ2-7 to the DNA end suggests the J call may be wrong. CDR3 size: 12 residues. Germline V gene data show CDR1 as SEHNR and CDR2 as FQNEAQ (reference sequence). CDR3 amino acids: CASSLRGHEQYF. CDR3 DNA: TGTGCCAGCAGCTTACGGGGACACGAGCAGTACTTC.

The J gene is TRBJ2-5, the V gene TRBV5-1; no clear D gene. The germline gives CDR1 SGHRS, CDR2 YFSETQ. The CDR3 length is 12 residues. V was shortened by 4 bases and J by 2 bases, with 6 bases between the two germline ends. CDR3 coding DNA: TGCGCCAGCAGCCAGGTTCAAGAGACCCAGTACTTC. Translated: CASSQVQETQYF.

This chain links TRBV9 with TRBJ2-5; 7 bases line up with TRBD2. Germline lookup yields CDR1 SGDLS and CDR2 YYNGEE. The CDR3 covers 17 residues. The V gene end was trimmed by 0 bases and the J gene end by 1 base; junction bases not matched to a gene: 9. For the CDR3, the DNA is TGTGCCAGCAGCGTAGGATCGAGCGGGGACTTCCAAGAGACCCAGTACTTC. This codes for CASSVGSSGDFQETQYF.

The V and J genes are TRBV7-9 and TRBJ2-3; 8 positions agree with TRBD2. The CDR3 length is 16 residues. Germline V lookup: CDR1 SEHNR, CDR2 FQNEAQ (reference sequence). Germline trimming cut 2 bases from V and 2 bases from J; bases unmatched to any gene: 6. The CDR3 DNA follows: TGTGCCAGCAGCTTAATCATAGCGGGACACACAGATACGCAGTATTTT. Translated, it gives CASSLIIAGHTDTQYF.

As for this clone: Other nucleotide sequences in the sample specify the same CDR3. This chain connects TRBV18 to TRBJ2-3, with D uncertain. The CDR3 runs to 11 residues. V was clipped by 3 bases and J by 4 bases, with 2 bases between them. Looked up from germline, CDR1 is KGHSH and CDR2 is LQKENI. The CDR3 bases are TGTGCCAGCTCACCTGCAGATACGCAGTATTTT. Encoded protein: CASSPADTQYF.

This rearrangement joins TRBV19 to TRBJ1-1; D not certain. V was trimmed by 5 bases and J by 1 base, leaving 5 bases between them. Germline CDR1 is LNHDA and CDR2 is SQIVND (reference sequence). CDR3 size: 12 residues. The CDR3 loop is CASSWQNTEAFF. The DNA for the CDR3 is TGTGCCAGTAGTTGGCAGAACACTGAAGCTTTCTTT.

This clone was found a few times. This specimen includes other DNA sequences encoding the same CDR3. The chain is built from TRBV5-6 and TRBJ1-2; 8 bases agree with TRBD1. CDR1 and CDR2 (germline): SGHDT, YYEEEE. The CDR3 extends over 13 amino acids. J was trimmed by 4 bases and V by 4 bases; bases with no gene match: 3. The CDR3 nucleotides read TGTGCCAGCAGCCCGGACAGGGCCTATGGCTACACCTTC. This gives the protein CASSPDRAYGYTF.

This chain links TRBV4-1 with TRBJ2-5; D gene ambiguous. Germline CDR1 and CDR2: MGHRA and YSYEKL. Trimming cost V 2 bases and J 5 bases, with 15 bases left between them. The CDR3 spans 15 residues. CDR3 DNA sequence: TGCGCCAGCAGCCAAACGGCTTCTTTTGGGGAGACCCAGTACTTC. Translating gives CASSQTASFGETQYF.

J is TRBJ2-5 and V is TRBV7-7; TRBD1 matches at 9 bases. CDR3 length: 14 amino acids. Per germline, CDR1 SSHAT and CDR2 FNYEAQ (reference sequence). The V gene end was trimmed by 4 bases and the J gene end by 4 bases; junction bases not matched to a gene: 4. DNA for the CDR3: TGTGCCAGCAGCTCAACAGGGGGCTTAGAGACCCAGTACTTC. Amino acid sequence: CASSSTGGLETQYF.

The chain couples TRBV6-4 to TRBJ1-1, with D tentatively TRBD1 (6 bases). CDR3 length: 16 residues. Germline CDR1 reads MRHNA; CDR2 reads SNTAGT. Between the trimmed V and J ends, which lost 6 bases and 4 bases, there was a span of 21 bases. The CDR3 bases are TGTGCCAGCAGGCCCGATGTGGGGGCGCCTGGCACTGAAGCTTTCTTT. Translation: CASRPDVGAPGTEAFF.

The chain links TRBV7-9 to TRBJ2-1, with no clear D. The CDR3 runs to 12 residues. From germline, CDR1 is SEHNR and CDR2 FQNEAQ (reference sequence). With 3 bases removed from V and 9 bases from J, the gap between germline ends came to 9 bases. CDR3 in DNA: TGTGCCAGCAGCTTTCAGTCCGCTGAGCAGTTCTTC. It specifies CASSFQSAEQFF.

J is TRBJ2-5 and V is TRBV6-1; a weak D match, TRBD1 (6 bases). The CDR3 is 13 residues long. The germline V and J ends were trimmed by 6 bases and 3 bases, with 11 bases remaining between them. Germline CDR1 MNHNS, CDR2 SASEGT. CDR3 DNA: TGTGCCAGCAGAAAACAGGGTGAAGAGACCCAGTACTTC. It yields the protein CASRKQGEETQYF.

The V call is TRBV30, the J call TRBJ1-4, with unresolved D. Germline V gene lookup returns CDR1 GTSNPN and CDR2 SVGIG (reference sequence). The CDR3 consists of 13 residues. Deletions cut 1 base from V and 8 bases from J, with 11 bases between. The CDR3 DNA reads TGTGCCTGGAGTGGAATCCCAGGAGAAAAACTGTTTTTT. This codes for CAWSGIPGEKLFF.

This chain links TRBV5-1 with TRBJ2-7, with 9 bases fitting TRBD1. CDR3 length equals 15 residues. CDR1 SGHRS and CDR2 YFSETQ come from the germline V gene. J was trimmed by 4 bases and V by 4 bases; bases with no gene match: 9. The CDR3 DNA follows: TGCGCCAGCAGCACTGGGACAGGGCATTCTTACGAGCAGTACTTC. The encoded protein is CASSTGTGHSYEQYF.

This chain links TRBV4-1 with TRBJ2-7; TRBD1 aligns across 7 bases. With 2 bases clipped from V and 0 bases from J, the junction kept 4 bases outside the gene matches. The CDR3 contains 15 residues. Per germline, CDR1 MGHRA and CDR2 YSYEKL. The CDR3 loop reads CASSQRDSNSYEQYF. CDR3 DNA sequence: TGCGCCAGCAGCCAACGGGACAGTAACTCCTACGAGCAGTACTTC.

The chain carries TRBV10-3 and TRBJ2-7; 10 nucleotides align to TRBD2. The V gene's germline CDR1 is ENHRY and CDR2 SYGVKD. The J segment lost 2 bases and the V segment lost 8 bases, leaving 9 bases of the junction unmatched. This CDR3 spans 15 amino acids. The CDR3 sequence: CAIGNRTSGTYEQYF. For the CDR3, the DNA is TGTGCCATCGGAAACAGGACTAGCGGTACCTACGAGCAGTACTTC.

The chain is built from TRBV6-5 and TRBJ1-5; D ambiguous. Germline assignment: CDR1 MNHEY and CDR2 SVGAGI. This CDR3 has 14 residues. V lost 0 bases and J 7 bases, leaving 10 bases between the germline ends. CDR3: CASSYSSINQPQHF. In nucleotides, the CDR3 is TGTGCCAGCAGTTACTCGAGCATTAACCAGCCCCAGCATTTT.

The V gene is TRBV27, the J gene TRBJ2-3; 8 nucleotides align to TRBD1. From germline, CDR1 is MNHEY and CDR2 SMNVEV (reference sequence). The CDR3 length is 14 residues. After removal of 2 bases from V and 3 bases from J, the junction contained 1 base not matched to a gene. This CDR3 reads CASSLQGATDTQYF. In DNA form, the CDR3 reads TGTGCCAGCAGTTTACAGGGGGCTACAGATACGCAGTATTTT.

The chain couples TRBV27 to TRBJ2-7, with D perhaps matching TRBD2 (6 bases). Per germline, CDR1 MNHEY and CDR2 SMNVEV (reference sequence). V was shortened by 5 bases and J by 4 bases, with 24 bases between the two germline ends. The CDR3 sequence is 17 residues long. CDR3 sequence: CASSLGLGLSSSYEQYF. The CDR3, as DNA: TGTGCCAGCAGTCTGGGTCTTGGACTAAGTTCCTCTTACGAGCAGTACTTC.

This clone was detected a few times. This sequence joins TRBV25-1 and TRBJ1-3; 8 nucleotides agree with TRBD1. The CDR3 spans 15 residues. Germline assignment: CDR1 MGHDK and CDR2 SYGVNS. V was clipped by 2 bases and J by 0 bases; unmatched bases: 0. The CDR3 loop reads CASSETGGSGNTIYF. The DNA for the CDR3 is TGTGCCAGCAGTGAAACAGGGGGCTCTGGAAACACCATATATTTT.

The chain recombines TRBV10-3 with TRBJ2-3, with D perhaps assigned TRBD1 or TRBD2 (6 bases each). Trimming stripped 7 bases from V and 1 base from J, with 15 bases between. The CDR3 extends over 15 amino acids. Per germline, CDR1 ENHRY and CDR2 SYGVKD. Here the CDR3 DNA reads TGTGCCATCACGTCAGGGGCGGGACGCACAGATACGCAGTATTTT. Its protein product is CAITSGAGRTDTQYF.

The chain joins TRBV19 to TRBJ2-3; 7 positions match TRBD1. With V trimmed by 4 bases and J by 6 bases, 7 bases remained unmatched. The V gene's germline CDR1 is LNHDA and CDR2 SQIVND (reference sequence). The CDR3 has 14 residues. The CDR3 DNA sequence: TGTGCCAGTAGTACCCGGGACAGTCGGGATACGCAGTATTTT. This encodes CASSTRDSRDTQYF.